This T cell receptor (beta chain) was captured in a study of follicular helper T cells after annual influenza vaccination. Whole-study context: Sampling occurred days 0, 7 and 28 after each influenza vaccination. The study, taken as a whole, reports: Day 7 ICOS+CD38+ clones were most often found later in ICOS-CD38- cTfh cells. Rare clonotypes were missed; only about 9-22% of cells gave TCRB.

Profiling relied on immunoSEQ multiplex PCR, and the TCRdb table lists in-frame clones only, not all of them. The data show more than 9,500 clones, approximately 80% seen once. Indicated time point: 2015-2016 season, pre-vaccination. Of note for this clone: Its antigen is undetermined.

Trimming left V 10 bases short and J 7 bases short, with 14 bases between. The CDR3 has 12 amino acids. The germline V gene has CDR1 MDHEN and CDR2 SYDVKM. V usage is TRBV28 and J usage is TRBJ2-4; D is undetermined. The clonotype was recovered from an adult who received the influenza vaccine. Sequencing was performed on CXCR5+ CD38- circulating T follicular helper cells from blood, taken on the day of influenza vaccination. The subset denotes: circulating Tfh, non-naive CD4+CXCR5+PD-1+ (ICOS+CD38+ or ICOS-CD38-). The CDR3 sequence: CATRTDMNIQYF. CDR3 DNA sequence: TGTGCCACCCGGACCGACATGAACATTCAGTACTTC.